These T cell receptor beta chains were read from a single sample in a study of blood T cell repertoires in COVID-19. Generated by immunoSEQ multiplex PCR, the TCRdb table keeps only in-frame clones and is missing some. The sample has fewer than 400,000 clones; about 85% are singletons. Sequenced sample: PBMCs or T cells enriched from blood (not recorded which). The receptors shown here come from a woman in her twenties or thirties who had been exposed to COVID-19. Both conserved end residues are part of each CDR3. The D gene is left open where the match is weak. Expanded clones get a size class; other rows say once, few or many, or leave the size out.

d_gene	v_gene	abundance	j_gene	CDR3aa	CDR3nt
.	TRBV6-5	.	TRBJ2-7	CASQQGNSREQYF	TGTGCCAGCCAGCAGGGAAATTCAAGGGAGCAGTACTTC
TRBD2	TRBV3-1/TRBV3-2	.	TRBJ2-3	CASSQDFLSGGAPDTQYF	TGTGCCAGCAGCCAAGATTTTCTAAGCGGGGGGGCTCCAGATACGCAGTATTTT
TRBD2	TRBV11-2	.	TRBJ2-5	CASSLRLGTSGTETQYF	TGTGCCAGCAGCTTAAGGCTCGGGACTAGCGGGACAGAGACCCAGTACTTC
.	TRBV7-8	.	TRBJ2-7	CASSLSHSYEQYF	TGTGCCAGCAGCTTAAGCCACTCCTACGAGCAGTACTTC
TRBD2	TRBV20-1	.	TRBJ2-1	CSASQGMRTSGRYNEQFF	TGCAGTGCTAGTCAGGGGATGAGGACTAGCGGGAGGTACAATGAGCAGTTCTTC
TRBD1	TRBV11-3	.	TRBJ2-7	CASSPQAGTGAYEQYF	TGTGCCAGCAGCCCACAAGCCGGGACAGGGGCTTACGAGCAGTACTTC
TRBD2	TRBV6-5	.	TRBJ2-7	CASSQLAGGYEQYF	TGTGCCAGCAGCCAACTAGCGGGAGGGTACGAGCAGTACTTC
.	TRBV30	.	TRBJ1-3	CAWSASTTGNTIYF	TGTGCCTGGAGTGCAAGCACTACTGGAAACACCATATATTTT
TRBD1	TRBV14	.	TRBJ2-1	CASSQLDRGDNEQFF	TGTGCCAGCAGCCAACTGGACAGGGGGGACAATGAGCAGTTCTTC
TRBD2	TRBV5-1	.	TRBJ2-1	CASRRSSGGAPHNEQFF	TGCGCCAGCAGGAGGAGTAGCGGGGGGGCGCCACACAATGAGCAGTTCTTC
TRBD1	TRBV19	few	TRBJ2-2	CASSTGGYTGELFF	TGTGCCAGTAGTACAGGGGGCTACACCGGGGAGCTGTTTTTT
.	TRBV5-5	medium-sized	TRBJ2-1	CASRFGVGGEQFF	TGTGCCAGCAGGTTTGGAGTGGGTGGGGAGCAGTTCTTC
.	TRBV30	once	TRBJ2-1	CAWSEASREQFF	TGTGCCTGGAGTGAGGCTAGCAGGGAGCAGTTCTTC
.	TRBV30	.	TRBJ1-4	CAWRNADSSFPTTNEKLFF	TGTGCCTGGAGGAACGCGGACAGTTCATTCCCCACAACTAATGAAAAACTGTTTTTT
.	TRBV2	.	TRBJ2-7	CASSEARLAIYEQYF	TGTGCCAGCAGTGAAGCGCGTCTAGCGATTTACGAGCAGTACTTC
.	TRBV28	few	TRBJ1-2	CASSPSSTRVGDGYTF	TGTGCCAGCAGCCCCTCGTCCACGCGGGTGGGAGATGGCTACACCTTC